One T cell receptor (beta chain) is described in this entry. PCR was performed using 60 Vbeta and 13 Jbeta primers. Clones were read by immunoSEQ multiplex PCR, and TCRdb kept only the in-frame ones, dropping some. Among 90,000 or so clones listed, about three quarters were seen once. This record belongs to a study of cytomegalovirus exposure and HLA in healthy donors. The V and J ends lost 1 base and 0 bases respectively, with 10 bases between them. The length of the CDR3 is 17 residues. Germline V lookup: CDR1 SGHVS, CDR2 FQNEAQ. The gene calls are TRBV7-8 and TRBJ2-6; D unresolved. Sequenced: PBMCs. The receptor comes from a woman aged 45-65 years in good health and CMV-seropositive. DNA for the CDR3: TGTGCCAGCAGCTTAGGGTCTGTCGGCTCTGGGGCCAACGTCCTGACTTTC. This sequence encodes CASSLGSVGSGANVLTF.